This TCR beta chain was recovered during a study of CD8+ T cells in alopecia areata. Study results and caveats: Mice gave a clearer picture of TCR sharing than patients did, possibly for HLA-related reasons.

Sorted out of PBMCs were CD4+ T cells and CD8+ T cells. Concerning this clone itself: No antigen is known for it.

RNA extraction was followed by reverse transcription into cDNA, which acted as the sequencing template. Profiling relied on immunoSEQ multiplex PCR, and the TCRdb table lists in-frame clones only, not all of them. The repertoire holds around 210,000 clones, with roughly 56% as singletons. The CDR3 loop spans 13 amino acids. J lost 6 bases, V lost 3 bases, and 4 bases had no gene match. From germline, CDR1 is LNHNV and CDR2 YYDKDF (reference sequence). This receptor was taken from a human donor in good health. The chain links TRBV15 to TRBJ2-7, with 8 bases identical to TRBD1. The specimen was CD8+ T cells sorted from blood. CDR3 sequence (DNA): TGTGCCACCAGCAGTGACAGGGGAGGCGAGCAGTACTTC. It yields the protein CATSSDRGGEQYF. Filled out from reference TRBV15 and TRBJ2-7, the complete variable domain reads DAMVIQNPRYQVTQFGKPVTLSCSQTLNHNVMYWYQQKSSQAPKLLFHYYDKDFNNEADTPDNFQSRRPNTSFCFLDIRSPGLGDTAMYLCATSSDRGGEQYFGPGTRLTVT.